Shown below are 17 T cell receptor beta chains from a single sample sequenced in a study of beta chain features in type 1 diabetes. Broader study findings: Moderate but significant shortening of TCRB CDR3s was recorded in all four CD4+ subsets from Type 1 diabetes patients.

Their cognate antigens are unknown. Every isolated RNA sample was fully reverse transcribed, so sequencing captured expressed TCRB transcripts. Profiling relied on immunoSEQ multiplex PCR, and the TCRdb table lists in-frame clones only, not all of them. This sample has fewer than 300,000 clones, with roughly a tenth found just once. The specimen sequenced was naive CD4+ T cells from blood. Receptor source: a man aged 25-45 years with type 1 diabetes.

This clone was seen only a few times. CDR3 protein: CASRPSSTARYEQYF. The CDR3 DNA reads TGTGCCAGCAGGCCGTCGTCGACAGCCCGATACGAGCAGTACTTC. The V gene is TRBV7-2, the J gene TRBJ2-7; perhaps TRBD1 as D (5 bases). Trimming pared 6 bases from V and 4 bases from J, leaving 19 bases between. This CDR3 has 15 amino acids. Germline CDR1 and CDR2: SGHTA and FQGNSA.

This clone was detected a few times. The chain carries TRBV2 and TRBJ2-1; 9 bases fit TRBD1. V lost 11 bases, J lost 4 bases, and 0 bases stayed unmatched. CDR3 length equals 11 residues. The germline V gene encodes CDR1 SNHLY and CDR2 FYNNEI. The CDR3: CAGQGYNEQFF. The CDR3 DNA follows: TGTGCCGGACAGGGGTACAATGAGCAGTTCTTC.

The rearrangement uses TRBV28 and TRBJ2-3, with 12 bases aligning to TRBD1. V was clipped by 9 bases and J by 2 bases; unmatched bases: 12. Germline-derived CDR1 and CDR2 are MDHEN and SYDVKM. This CDR3 has 17 amino acids. CDR3 in DNA: TGTGCCAGTCCGAGAGTGGGACAGGGGGCCTTCACAGATACGCAGTATTTT. Its protein product is CASPRVGQGAFTDTQYF. Complete variable domain (other parts from reference TRBV28 and TRBJ2-3): DVKVTQSSRYLVKRTGEKVFLECVQDMDHENMFWYRQDPGLGLRLIYFSYDVKMKEKGDIPEGYSVSREKKERFSLILESASTNQTSMYLCASPRVGQGAFTDTQYFGPGTRLTVL.

This chain links TRBV5-1 with TRBJ2-5; D gene unclear. V lost 0 bases and J lost 5, with 8 bases in between. CDR1 and CDR2 from the germline V gene are SGHRS and YFSETQ. The CDR3 sequence is 13 residues long. Here the CDR3 reads CASSLGALETQYF. Written as DNA, the CDR3 is TGCGCCAGCAGCTTGGGGGCGCTTGAGACCCAGTACTTC.

This clone has only a few counts. V is TRBV7-3 and J is TRBJ2-5; D is possibly TRBD2 (6 bases). The V and J ends lost 5 bases and 1 base respectively, with 17 bases between them. This CDR3 comprises 16 residues. CDR1 is SGHTA, CDR2 FQGTGA, per germline. The chain's CDR3 is CASSPYLLARQETQYF. The CDR3, as DNA: TGTGCCAGCAGCCCCTACCTCCTAGCGCGCCAAGAGACCCAGTACTTC.

This clone was counted between two and nine times. V gene TRBV5-1 combines with J gene TRBJ1-2; 9 nucleotides agree with TRBD1. V trimming: 5 bases; J trimming: 4 bases; junction bases outside the gene matches: 12. Germline values: CDR1 SGHRS, CDR2 YFSETQ. CDR3 length equals 16 residues. For the CDR3, the DNA is TGCGCCAGCAGGGGACAGGGCTTACCCTCAAGCTATGGCTACACCTTC. Translated: CASRGQGLPSSYGYTF. The full variable domain, its missing parts supplied by reference TRBV5-1 and TRBJ1-2, is KAGVTQTPRYLIKTRGQQVTLSCSPISGHRSVSWYQQTPGQGLQFLFEYFSETQRNKGNFPGRFSGRQFSNSRSEMNVSTLELGDSALYLCASRGQGLPSSYGYTFGSGTRLTVV.

The chain carries TRBV30 and TRBJ1-1; D gene unclear. In germline, CDR1 is GTSNPN, CDR2 SVGIG (reference sequence). V dropped 2 bases and J dropped 5 bases, with 9 bases sitting between them. The CDR3 runs 12 residues. The CDR3 region has the DNA TGTGCCTGGAGTAGTCTGCGGACTGAAGCTTTCTTT. Amino acid sequence: CAWSSLRTEAFF.

CDR3 residues: CSVDRQGDEQYF. The CDR3 DNA sequence: TGCAGCGTTGATCGGCAGGGCGACGAGCAGTACTTC. V gene TRBV29-1 combines with J gene TRBJ2-7; a weak D match, TRBD1 (5 bases). The CDR3 runs to 12 residues. V was trimmed by 3 bases and J by 5 bases, leaving 11 bases between them. CDR1 and CDR2 (germline): SQVTM, ANQGSEA.

This clone was detected only a few times. The chain uses TRBV30 and TRBJ2-3, with a tentative D call TRBD2 (5 bases). This CDR3 contains 13 residues. The germline CDR1 and CDR2 sequences are GTSNPN and SVGIG (reference sequence). The V end was cut by 5 bases, the J end by 6 bases, with 15 bases between. This chain's CDR3 is CAWSLVGSDTQYF. CDR3 bases: TGTGCCTGGTCACTAGTGGGCTCCGATACGCAGTATTTT. Full variable domain (rest looked up from reference TRBV30 and TRBJ2-3): SQTIHQWPATLVQPVGSPLSLECTVEGTSNPNLYWYRQAAGRGLQLLFYSVGIGQISSEVPQNLSASRPQDRQFILSSKKLLLSDSGFYLCAWSLVGSDTQYFGPGTRLTVL.

The chain combines TRBV29-1 with TRBJ1-2; D is ambiguous. The V gene's germline CDR1 is SQVTM and CDR2 ANQGSEA. V lost 6 bases, J lost 5 bases, and 10 bases lay in between. There are 11 residues in the CDR3. CDR3 coding DNA: TGCAGCGTCACCGACGGGTATGGCTACACCTTC. Amino acids: CSVTDGYGYTF.

The chain carries TRBV5-1 and TRBJ2-1; tentative D call: TRBD1 (6 bases). Germline CDR1 is SGHRS and CDR2 is YFSETQ. The CDR3 is 12 residues long. Trimming took off 2 bases at V and 8 bases at J, with 8 bases between the two ends. The CDR3, as DNA: TGCGCCAGCAGCTTACAGGGCGATGAGCAGTTCTTC. Translated, it gives CASSLQGDEQFF.

This sequence joins TRBV14 and TRBJ1-3, with TRBD1 as a possible D gene (5 bases). Trimming took 4 bases from V and 0 from J, leaving 10 bases between them. This CDR3 is 15 amino acids long. CDR1 SGHDN and CDR2 FVKESK come from the germline V gene. In DNA, the CDR3 is TGTGCCAGCAGCCTGCAGGGTGTCTCTGGAAACACCATATATTTT. This encodes CASSLQGVSGNTIYF.

This clone was counted a few times. The chain combines TRBV5-1 with TRBJ2-3; no clear D. Germline V gene data show CDR1 as SGHRS and CDR2 as YFSETQ. The V end lost 0 bases, the J end lost 6 bases, and 5 bases lay between the germline ends. The CDR3 runs to 12 residues. The CDR3 DNA reads as TGCGCCAGCAGCTTGGATTCGGATACGCAGTATTTT. Its translation: CASSLDSDTQYF.

The table lists this clone with a few counts. This rearrangement joins TRBV30 to TRBJ2-3, with a weak D call TRBD2 (6 bases). The germline V gene encodes CDR1 GTSNPN and CDR2 SVGIG (reference sequence). The CDR3 has 14 amino acids. Trimming took 3 bases from V and 0 from J, leaving 10 bases between them. In nucleotides, the CDR3 is TGTGCCTGGAGGTCTGCGGGGAGCACAGATACGCAGTATTTT. This encodes CAWRSAGSTDTQYF.

CDR3 residues: CASGRGVNYNEQFF. The CDR3 DNA sequence: TGTGCCAGCGGGAGGGGGGTTAACTACAATGAGCAGTTCTTC. J is TRBJ2-1 and V is TRBV9; D is perhaps TRBD2 (7 bases). Trimming removed 7 bases at V and 3 bases at J, with 14 bases between. Germline loops: CDR1 SGDLS, CDR2 YYNGEE. The length of the CDR3 is 14 residues.

The rearrangement links TRBV9 to TRBJ2-7; the D is unclear. The germline V and J ends were trimmed by 1 base and 3 bases, with 8 bases remaining between them. CDR1 and CDR2 (germline): SGDLS, YYNGEE. The CDR3 is 13 amino acids. For the CDR3, the DNA is TGTGCCAGCAGCGTAAAGCCCGACTACGAGCAGTACTTC. As protein: CASSVKPDYEQYF.

CDR3 in amino acids: CASIGGRLNEKLFF. The CDR3 DNA follows: TGTGCCAGCATAGGGGGACGGCTTAATGAAAAACTGTTTTTT. This chain links TRBV6-1 with TRBJ1-4; tentative D call: TRBD1 (6 bases). The CDR3 has 14 residues. V lost 7 bases and J lost 4, with 13 bases in between. Germline lookup yields CDR1 MNHNS and CDR2 SASEGT.